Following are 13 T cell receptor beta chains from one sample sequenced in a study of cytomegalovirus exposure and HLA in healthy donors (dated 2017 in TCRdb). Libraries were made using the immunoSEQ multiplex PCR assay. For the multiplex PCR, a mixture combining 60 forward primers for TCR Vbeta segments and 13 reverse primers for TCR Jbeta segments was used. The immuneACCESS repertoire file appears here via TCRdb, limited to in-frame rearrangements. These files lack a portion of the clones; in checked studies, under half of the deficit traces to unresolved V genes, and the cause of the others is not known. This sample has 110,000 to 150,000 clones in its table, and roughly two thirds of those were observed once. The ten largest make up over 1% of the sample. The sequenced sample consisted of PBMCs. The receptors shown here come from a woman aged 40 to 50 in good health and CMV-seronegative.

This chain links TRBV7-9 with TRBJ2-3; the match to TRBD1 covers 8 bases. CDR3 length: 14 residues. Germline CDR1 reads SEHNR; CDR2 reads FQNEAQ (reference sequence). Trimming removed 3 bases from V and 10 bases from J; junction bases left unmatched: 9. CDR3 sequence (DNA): TGTGCCAGCAGCTTCCGGGACAGGCGAGTGGCGCAGTATTTT. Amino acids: CASSFRDRRVAQYF.

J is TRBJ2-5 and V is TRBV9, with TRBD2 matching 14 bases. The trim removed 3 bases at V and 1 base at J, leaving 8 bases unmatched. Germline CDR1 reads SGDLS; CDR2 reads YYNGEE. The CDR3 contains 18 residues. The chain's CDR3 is CASSAGLAGVYGQETQYF. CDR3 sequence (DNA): TGTGCCAGCAGCGCGGGACTAGCGGGGGTTTATGGCCAAGAGACCCAGTACTTC.

CDR3 DNA sequence: TGTGCCAGCAGTGAATACAGGGTGCCCCTCCAGCCCCTCCACTTT. Its translation is CASSEYRVPLQPLHF. The chain joins TRBV2 to TRBJ1-6; D might be TRBD1 (6 bases). Germline V lookup: CDR1 SNHLY, CDR2 FYNNEI. The CDR3 extends over 15 amino acids. Trimming removed 2 bases at V and 13 bases at J, with 18 bases between.

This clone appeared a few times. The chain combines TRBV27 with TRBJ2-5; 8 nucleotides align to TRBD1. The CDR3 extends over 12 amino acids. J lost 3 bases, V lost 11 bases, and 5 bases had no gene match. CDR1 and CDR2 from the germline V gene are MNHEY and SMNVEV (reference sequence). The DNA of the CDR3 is TGTGCCGTCCAGGGGGCGGAAGAGACCCAGTACTTC. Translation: CAVQGAEETQYF.

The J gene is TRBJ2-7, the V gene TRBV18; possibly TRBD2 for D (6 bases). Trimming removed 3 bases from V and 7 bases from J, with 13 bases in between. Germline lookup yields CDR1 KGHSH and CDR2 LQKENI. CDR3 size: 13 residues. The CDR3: CASSPEGMWEQYF. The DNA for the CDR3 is TGTGCCAGCTCACCGGAGGGTATGTGGGAGCAGTACTTC.

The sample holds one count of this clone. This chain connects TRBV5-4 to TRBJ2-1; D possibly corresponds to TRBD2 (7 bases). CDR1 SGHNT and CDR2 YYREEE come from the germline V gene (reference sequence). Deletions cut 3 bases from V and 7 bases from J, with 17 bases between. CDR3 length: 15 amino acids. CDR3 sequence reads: CASSWGGGGGNEQFF. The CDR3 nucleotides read TGTGCCAGCAGCTGGGGAGGGGGGGGCGGTAATGAGCAGTTCTTC.

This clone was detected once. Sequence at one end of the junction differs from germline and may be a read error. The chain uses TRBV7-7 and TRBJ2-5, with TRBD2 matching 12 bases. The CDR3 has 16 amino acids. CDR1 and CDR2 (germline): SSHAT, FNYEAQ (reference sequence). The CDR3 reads CASSQGLAGPQETQYF. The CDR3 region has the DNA TGTGCTAGCAGCCAAGGACTAGCGGGACCCCAAGAGACCCAGTACTTC.

CDR3: CASSFRGRTDTQYF. The CDR3 region has the DNA TGTGCCAGCAGCTTCAGGGGGCGAACAGATACGCAGTATTTT. The V call is TRBV7-6, the J call TRBJ2-3; 8 nucleotides agree with TRBD1. The V gene end was trimmed by 3 bases and the J gene end by 3 bases; junction bases not matched to a gene: 2. Germline V lookup: CDR1 SGHVS, CDR2 FNYEAQ. The CDR3 extends over 14 amino acids.

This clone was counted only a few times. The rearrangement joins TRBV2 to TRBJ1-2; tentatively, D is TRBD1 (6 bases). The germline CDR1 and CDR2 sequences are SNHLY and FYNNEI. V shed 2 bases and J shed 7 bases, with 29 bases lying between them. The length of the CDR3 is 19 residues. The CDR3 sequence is CASSERPPTTGGGVSGYTF. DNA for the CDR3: TGTGCCAGCAGTGAAAGGCCACCGACTACGGGAGGGGGAGTGAGTGGCTACACCTTC.

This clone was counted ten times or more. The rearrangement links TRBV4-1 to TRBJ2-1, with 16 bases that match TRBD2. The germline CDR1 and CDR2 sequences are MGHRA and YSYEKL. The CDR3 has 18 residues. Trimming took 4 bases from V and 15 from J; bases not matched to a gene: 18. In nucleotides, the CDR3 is TGCGCCAGCAGCCGAAACGCTGGGACTAGCGGGGGGGGCCGGGATTGGTTCTTC. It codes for CASSRNAGTSGGGRDWFF.

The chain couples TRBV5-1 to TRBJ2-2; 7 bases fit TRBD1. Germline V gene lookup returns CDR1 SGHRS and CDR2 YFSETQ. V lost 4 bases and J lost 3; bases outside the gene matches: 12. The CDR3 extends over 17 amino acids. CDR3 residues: CASSKQIPGQYTGELFF. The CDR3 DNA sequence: TGCGCCAGCAGCAAACAAATTCCGGGACAGTACACCGGGGAGCTGTTTTTT. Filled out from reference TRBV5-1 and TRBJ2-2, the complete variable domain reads KAGVTQTPRYLIKTRGQQVTLSCSPISGHRSVSWYQQTPGQGLQFLFEYFSETQRNKGNFPGRFSGRQFSNSRSEMNVSTLELGDSALYLCASSKQIPGQYTGELFFGEGSRLTVL.

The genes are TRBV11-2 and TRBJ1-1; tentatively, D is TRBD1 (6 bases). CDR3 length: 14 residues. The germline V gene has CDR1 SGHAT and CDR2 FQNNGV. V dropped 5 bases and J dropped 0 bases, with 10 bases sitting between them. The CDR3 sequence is CASSRTDLNTEAFF. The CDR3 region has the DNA TGTGCCAGCAGCCGGACAGACCTGAACACTGAAGCTTTCTTT. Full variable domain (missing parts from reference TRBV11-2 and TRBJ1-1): EAGVAQSPRYKIIEKRQSVAFWCNPISGHATLYWYQQILGQGPKLLIQFQNNGVVDDSQLPKDRFSAERLKGVDSTLKIQPAKLEDSAVYLCASSRTDLNTEAFFGQGTRLTVV.

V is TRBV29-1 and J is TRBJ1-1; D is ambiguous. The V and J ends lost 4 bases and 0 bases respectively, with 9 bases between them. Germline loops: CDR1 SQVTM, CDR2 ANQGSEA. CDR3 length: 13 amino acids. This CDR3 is CSVVRTLNTEAFF. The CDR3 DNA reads TGCAGCGTTGTTCGCACTTTGAACACTGAAGCTTTCTTT.